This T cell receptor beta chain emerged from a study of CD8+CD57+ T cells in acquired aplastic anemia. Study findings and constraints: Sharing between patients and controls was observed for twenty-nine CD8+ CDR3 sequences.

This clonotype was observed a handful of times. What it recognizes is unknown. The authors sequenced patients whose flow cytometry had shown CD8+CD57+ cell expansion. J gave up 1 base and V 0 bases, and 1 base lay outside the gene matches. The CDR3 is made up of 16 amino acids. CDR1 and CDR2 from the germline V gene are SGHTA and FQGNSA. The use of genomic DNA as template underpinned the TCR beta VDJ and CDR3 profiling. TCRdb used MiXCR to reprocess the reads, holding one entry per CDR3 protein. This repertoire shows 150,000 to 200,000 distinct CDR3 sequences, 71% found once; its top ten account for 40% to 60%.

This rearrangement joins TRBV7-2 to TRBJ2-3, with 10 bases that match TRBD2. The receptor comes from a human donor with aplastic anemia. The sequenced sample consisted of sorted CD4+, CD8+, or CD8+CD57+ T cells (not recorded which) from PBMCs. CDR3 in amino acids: CASSLALAGGTDTQYF. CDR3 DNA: TGTGCCAGCAGCTTAGCGCTAGCGGGGGGCACAGATACGCAGTATTTT.